What follows describes a single TCR beta chain. The authors reverse transcribed all of the isolated RNA, so sequencing captured expressed TCRB transcripts. Repertoires were generated with immunoSEQ multiplex PCR, while TCRdb's copy carries only in-frame clones and drops some. Of 430,000 or so clones in the sample, approximately 10% were seen once. The entry originates in a study of beta chain features in type 1 diabetes. The V gene lost 7 bases and the J gene lost 6 bases, with 15 bases spanning the gap. The CDR3 sequence is 13 residues long. Germline CDR1 SQVTM, CDR2 ANQGSEA. The sequence was collected from a woman aged 18 to 35 in good health. This sequence joins TRBV29-1 and TRBJ1-4, with D maybe TRBD1 (6 bases). Sequencing input: naive CD4+ T cells from blood. This CDR3 is CSAQDSLDEKLFF. The DNA for the CDR3 is TGCAGCGCCCAGGACAGCCTAGATGAAAAACTGTTTTTT.